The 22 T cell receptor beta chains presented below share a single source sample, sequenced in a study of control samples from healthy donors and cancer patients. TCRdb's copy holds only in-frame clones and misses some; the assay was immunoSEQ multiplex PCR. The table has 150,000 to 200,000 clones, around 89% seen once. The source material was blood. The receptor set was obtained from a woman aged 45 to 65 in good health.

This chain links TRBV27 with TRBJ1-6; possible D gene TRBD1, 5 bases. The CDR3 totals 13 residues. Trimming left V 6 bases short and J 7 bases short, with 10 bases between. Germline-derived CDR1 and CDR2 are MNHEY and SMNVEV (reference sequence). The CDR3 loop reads CASRRGVNSPLHF. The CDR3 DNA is TGTGCCAGCAGGCGGGGGGTGAATTCACCCCTCCACTTT.

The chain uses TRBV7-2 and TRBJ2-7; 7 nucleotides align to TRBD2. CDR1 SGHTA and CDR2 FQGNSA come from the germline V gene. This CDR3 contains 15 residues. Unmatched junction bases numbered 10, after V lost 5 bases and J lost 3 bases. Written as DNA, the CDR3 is TGTGCCAGCAGCAAAGACGCAAGCGGGATCTACGAGCAGTACTTC. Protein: CASSKDASGIYEQYF.

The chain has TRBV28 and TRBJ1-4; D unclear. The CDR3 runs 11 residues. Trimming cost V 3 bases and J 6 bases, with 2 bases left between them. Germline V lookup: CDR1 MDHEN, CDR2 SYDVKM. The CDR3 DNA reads TGTGCCAGCAGTTTCGATGAAAAACTGTTTTTT. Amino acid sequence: CASSFDEKLFF.

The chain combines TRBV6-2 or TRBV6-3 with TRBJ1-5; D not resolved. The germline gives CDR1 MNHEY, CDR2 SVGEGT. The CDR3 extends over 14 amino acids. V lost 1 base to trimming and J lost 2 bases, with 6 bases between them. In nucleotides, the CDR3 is TGTGCCAGCAGTTACTTAGACGGCAATCAGCCCCAGCATTTT. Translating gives CASSYLDGNQPQHF.

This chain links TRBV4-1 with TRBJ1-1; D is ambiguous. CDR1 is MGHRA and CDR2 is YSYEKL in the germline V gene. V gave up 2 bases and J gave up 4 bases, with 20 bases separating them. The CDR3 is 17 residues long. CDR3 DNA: TGCGCCAGCAGCCAATTTATACACGTGGTTAGGAGCACTGAAGCTTTCTTT. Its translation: CASSQFIHVVRSTEAFF.

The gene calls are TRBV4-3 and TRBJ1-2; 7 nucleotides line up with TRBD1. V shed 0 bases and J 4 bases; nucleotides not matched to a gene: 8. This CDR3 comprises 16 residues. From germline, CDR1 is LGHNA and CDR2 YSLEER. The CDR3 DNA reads TGCGCCAGCAGCCAAGATCCCACAGGGGATTTCTATGGCTACACCTTC. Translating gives CASSQDPTGDFYGYTF.

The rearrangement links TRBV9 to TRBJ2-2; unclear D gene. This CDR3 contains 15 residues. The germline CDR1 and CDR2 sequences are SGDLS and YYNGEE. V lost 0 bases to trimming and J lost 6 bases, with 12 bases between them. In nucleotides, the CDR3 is TGTGCCAGCAGCGTAGGTGTTACTGGGGCCGGGGAGCTGTTTTTT. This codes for CASSVGVTGAGELFF.

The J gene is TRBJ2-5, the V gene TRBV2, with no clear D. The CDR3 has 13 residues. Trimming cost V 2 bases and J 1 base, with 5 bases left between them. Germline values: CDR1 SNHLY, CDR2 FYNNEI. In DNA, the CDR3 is TGTGCCAGCAGTGAATACATCCAAGAGACCCAGTACTTC. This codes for CASSEYIQETQYF.

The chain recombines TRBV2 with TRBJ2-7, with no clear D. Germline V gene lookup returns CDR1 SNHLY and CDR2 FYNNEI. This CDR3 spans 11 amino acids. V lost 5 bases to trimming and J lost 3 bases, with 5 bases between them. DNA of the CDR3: TGTGCCAGCAGTCTTCTCTACGAGCAGTACTTC. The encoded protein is CASSLLYEQYF. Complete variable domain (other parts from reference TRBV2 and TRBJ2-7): EPEVTQTPSHQVTQMGQEVILRCVPISNHLYFYWYRQILGQKVEFLVSFYNNEISEKSEIFDDQFSVERPDGSNFTLKIRSTKLEDSAMYFCASSLLYEQYFGPGTRLTVT.

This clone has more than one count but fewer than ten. The CDR3 loop is CASSLSYGGSRGNEQFF. In DNA, the CDR3 is TGTGCCAGCAGCTTATCGTATGGCGGGTCGAGAGGGAATGAGCAGTTCTTC. The chain uses TRBV13 and TRBJ2-1, with D possibly matching TRBD2 (5 bases). The CDR3 runs to 17 residues. The germline CDR1 and CDR2 sequences are PRHDT and FYEKMQ (reference sequence). V lost 2 bases and J 7 bases, leaving 21 bases between the germline ends.

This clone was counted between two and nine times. CDR3 loop: CASSGTGDSYEQYF. The CDR3 DNA reads as TGTGCCAGCAGTGGGACAGGGGATTCCTACGAGCAGTACTTC. The gene calls are TRBV28 and TRBJ2-7; 10 nucleotides match TRBD1. The CDR3 covers 14 residues. Per the germline V gene, CDR1 is MDHEN and CDR2 is SYDVKM. J gave up 1 base and V 5 bases, and 2 bases lay outside the gene matches.

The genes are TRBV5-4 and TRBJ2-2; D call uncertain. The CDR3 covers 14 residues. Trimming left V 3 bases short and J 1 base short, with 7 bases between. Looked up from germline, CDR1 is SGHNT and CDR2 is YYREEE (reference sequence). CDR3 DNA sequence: TGTGCCAGCAGCTATAGACAGAACACCGGGGAGCTGTTTTTT. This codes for CASSYRQNTGELFF.

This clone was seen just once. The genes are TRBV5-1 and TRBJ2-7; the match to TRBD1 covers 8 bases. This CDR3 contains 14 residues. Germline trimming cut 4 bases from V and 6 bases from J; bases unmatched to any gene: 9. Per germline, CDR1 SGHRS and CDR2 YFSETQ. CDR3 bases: TGCGCCAGCAGCCTCCGCTACGACAGGGGCGAGCAGTACTTC. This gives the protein CASSLRYDRGEQYF.

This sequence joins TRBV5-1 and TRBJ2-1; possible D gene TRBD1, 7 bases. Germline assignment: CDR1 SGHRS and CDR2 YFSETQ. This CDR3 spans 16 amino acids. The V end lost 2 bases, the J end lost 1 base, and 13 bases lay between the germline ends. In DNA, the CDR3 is TGCGCCAGCAGCTTCCGGGCAGGGGGGTCCTACAATGAGCAGTTCTTC. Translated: CASSFRAGGSYNEQFF.

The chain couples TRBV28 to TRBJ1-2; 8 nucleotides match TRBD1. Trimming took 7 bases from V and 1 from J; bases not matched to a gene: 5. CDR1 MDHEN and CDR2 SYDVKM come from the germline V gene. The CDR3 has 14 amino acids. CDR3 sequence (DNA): TGTGCCAGCAAGTCAGGGGGCGGTAACTATGGCTACACCTTC. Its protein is CASKSGGGNYGYTF.

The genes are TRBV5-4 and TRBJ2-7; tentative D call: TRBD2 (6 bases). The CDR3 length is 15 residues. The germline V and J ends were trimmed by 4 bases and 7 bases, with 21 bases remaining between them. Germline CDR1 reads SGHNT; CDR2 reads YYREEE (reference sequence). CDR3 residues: CASSLGVGGAREQYF. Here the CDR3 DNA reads TGTGCCAGCAGCCTGGGGGTGGGCGGGGCCAGGGAGCAGTACTTC.

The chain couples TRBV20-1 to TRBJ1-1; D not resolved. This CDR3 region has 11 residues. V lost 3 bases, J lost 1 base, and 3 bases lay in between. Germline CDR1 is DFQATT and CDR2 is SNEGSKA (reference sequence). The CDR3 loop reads CSASRNTEAFF. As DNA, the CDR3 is TGCAGTGCTAGTCGGAACACTGAAGCTTTCTTT.

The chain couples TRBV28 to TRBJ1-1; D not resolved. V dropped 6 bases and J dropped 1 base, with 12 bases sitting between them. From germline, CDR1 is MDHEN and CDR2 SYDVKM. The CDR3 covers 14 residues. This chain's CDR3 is CASSPGGSNTEAFF. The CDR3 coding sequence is TGTGCCAGCAGCCCGGGCGGTTCGAACACTGAAGCTTTCTTT. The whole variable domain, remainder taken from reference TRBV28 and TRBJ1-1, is DVKVTQSSRYLVKRTGEKVFLECVQDMDHENMFWYRQDPGLGLRLIYFSYDVKMKEKGDIPEGYSVSREKKERFSLILESASTNQTSMYLCASSPGGSNTEAFFGQGTRLTVV.

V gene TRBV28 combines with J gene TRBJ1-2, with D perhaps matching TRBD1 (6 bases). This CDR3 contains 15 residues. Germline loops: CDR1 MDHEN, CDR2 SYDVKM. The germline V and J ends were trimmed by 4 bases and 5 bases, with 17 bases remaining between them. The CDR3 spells CASSSLRGGLYGYTF. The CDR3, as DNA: TGTGCCAGCAGTTCCCTCCGAGGGGGTCTTTATGGCTACACCTTC.

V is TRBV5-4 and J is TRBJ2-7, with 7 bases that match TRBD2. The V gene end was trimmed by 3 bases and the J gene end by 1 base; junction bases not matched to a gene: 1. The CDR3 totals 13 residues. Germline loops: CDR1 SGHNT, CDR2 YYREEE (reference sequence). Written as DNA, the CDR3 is TGTGCCAGCAGCTCGGGACTATCCTACGAGCAGTACTTC. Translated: CASSSGLSYEQYF.

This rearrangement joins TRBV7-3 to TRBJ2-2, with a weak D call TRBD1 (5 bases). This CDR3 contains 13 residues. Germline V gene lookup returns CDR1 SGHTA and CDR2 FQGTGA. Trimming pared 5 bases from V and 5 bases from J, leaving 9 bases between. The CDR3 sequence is CASSVGHTGELFF. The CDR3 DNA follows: TGTGCCAGCAGCGTCGGACATACCGGGGAGCTGTTTTTT.

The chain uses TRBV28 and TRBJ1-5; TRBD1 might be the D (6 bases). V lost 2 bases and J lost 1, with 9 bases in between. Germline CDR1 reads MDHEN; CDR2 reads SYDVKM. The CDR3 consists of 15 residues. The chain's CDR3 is CASSLRDMSNQPQHF. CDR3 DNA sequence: TGTGCCAGCAGTTTAAGGGACATGAGCAATCAGCCCCAGCATTTT.